These T cell receptor beta chains were read from a single sample in a study of CXCR3-negative and CXCR3-positive naive CD8 T cells. TCRdb reworked the 5' RACE reads into one entry per CDR3 protein, no DNA. This sample's table reports fewer than 55,000 distinct CDR3 sequences. The sequenced material came from naive CXCR3- CD8+ T cells from blood. These receptors all stem from a human donor in good health. Some clones in this sample may be carry-over from other donors' samples. The CDR3 runs from the conserved cysteine through the conserved F or W. Size is stated for part of the rows, as once, few or many counts, or as a class when the clone is expanded.

>.|TRBJ2-4|TRBV28
CASSVLAGGPKNIQYF
>.|TRBJ2-7|TRBV28
CASRNQGGDEQYF
>.|TRBJ2-1|TRBV28
CASRRLDSGAPYNEQFF
>.|TRBJ2-3|TRBV7-2
CASINGPLTDTQYF
>.|TRBJ1-2|TRBV30
CAWSAGTVYGYTF
>.|TRBJ2-1|TRBV12-3/TRBV12-4
CASSLPYSNEQFF
>.|TRBJ2-1|TRBV12-3/TRBV12-4
CASSPWHRGNEQFF
>.|TRBJ2-3|TRBV28
CASSKPAGTDTQYF
>.|TRBJ2-7|TRBV28
CASSLSGTSGAPGHEQYF
>.|TRBJ2-1|TRBV5-1
CASSSGLASYNEQFF
>.|TRBJ2-7|TRBV13
CASSLAAGRAAYEQYF
>.|TRBJ1-1|TRBV18
CASSPPDVAEGTEAFF
>.|TRBJ1-2|TRBV12-3/TRBV12-4
CASSLGTGLYGYTF
>.|TRBJ1-1|TRBV19
CASSIASNTEAFF
>.|TRBJ1-2|TRBV5-4
CASSFGQNYGYTF
>.|TRBJ2-1|TRBV7-3
CASSLTFHNEQFF
>.|TRBJ2-2|TRBV4-3
CASSQDGGELFF
>.|TRBJ2-2|TRBV4-3
CASSQGKPAGFTGELFF
>.|TRBJ2-7|TRBV20-1
CTARGAGGPLIHPYEQYF
>.|TRBJ2-2|TRBV3-1
CASSHRPIQTGTGELFF
>.|TRBJ2-3|TRBV5-5
CASSLRLAGGTDTQYF
>.|TRBJ2-7|TRBV20-1
CSAPLPGQGRYEQYF
>.|TRBJ2-3|TRBV4-2
CASSGTSDTDTQYF
>.|TRBJ2-1|TRBV7-7
CASSLIEWDEQFF
>.|TRBJ2-7|TRBV6-5
CASSYSPGTRHEQYF
>.|TRBJ2-2|TRBV11-2
CASSPYVTGNTGELFF
>.|TRBJ2-1|TRBV11-2
CASSFTGTGYNEQFF
>.|TRBJ2-7|TRBV4-1
CASSQAQGVGYEQYF
>.|TRBJ1-1|TRBV29-1
CSANGEGGTEAFF
>.|TRBJ2-1|TRBV12-5
CASGFLVSGRVTYNEQFF
>.|TRBJ1-5|TRBV12-3/TRBV12-4
CASSTPGQPQHF
>.|TRBJ2-1|TRBV19
CASIPTSGSRNEQFF
>.|TRBJ2-3|TRBV6-4
CASSEAGETDTQYF
>.|TRBJ2-1|TRBV27
CASRSGSGEQFF
>.|TRBJ2-3|TRBV23-1
CARRKSFGPRLPTDTQYF
>.|TRBJ1-1|TRBV5-1
CASTDRDRGIDAMNTEAFF
>.|TRBJ2-5|TRBV28
CASSFSGRGPTRGETQYF
>.|TRBJ2-1|TRBV3-1
CASSQETPPKDNEQFF
>medium-sized|TRBJ2-1|TRBV29-1
CSVLSGGGQFF
>.|TRBJ1-1|TRBV28
CASSLEPIGTEAFF
>.|TRBJ2-1|TRBV29-1
CSVEVGGGNEQFF
>.|TRBJ2-2|TRBV29-1
CSVYLWDTGELFF
>.|TRBJ2-7|TRBV12-3/TRBV12-4
CASSFGRRYEQYF
>.|TRBJ2-7|TRBV15
CATSRARGTYEQYF
>.|TRBJ2-7|TRBV25-1
CASRAVYEQYF
>.|TRBJ2-2|TRBV4-3
CASSPTGTGGTGELFF
>.|TRBJ2-6|TRBV4-3
CASSPSSSSGANVLTF
>.|TRBJ2-4|TRBV29-1
CSGRTGDGAKNIQYF
>.|TRBJ2-5|TRBV29-1
CSVELAGTQETQYF
>medium-sized|TRBJ2-1|TRBV5-3
CARSPIHSGTGTNEQFF
>.|TRBJ2-7|TRBV7-6
CASSSLTGGDNEQYF
>.|TRBJ2-1|TRBV29-1
CSVEAGVYNEQFF
>.|TRBJ2-1|TRBV28
CASSLHSGRARGNEQFF
>.|TRBJ2-7|TRBV5-4
CASSPQGSNEQYF
>.|TRBJ2-7|TRBV28
CANSLSYEQYF
>.|TRBJ2-7|TRBV19
CASSKGGDEQYF
>.|TRBJ2-2|TRBV25-1
CASSDYFVWGDTGELFF